What follows are 19 T cell receptor beta chains derived from one specimen sequenced in a study of shared clonotypes between healthy human individuals. Clones were sequenced by immunoSEQ multiplex PCR, and TCRdb holds only the in-frame ones, with some missing. The repertoire holds 520,000 or so clones, around 79% seen once, with approximately 13% in the top ten. What was sequenced was PBMCs. These receptors were obtained from a woman aged 40-49 years in good health. Some clones in this sample may be carry-over from other donors' samples.

The chain links TRBV7-9 to TRBJ1-5; D may be TRBD1 (5 bases). The CDR3 loop spans 14 amino acids. The germline V gene has CDR1 SEHNR and CDR2 FQNEAQ (reference sequence). Trimming left V 5 bases short and J 4 bases short, with 12 bases between. CDR3 in amino acids: CASSRGTENQPQHF. The DNA for the CDR3 is TGTGCCAGCAGCCGCGGGACGGAGAATCAGCCCCAGCATTTT. Using reference TRBV7-9 and TRBJ1-5 for the parts outside the CDR3, the full variable domain is DTGVSQNPRHKITKRGQNVTFRCDPISEHNRLYWYRQTLGQGPEFLTYFQNEAQLEKSRLLSDRFSAERPKGSFSTLEIQRTEQGDSAMYLCASSRGTENQPQHFGDGTRLSIL.

This clone was seen only once. V gene TRBV7-2 combines with J gene TRBJ2-7; D is perhaps TRBD2 (6 bases). The CDR3 runs to 16 residues. V gave up 3 bases and J gave up 3 bases, with 18 bases separating them. The germline V gene has CDR1 SGHTA and CDR2 FQGNSA. The CDR3 DNA sequence: TGTGCCAGCAGCTTTTCTTATGGTGTCGGGGGCTACGAGCAGTACTTC. Amino acids: CASSFSYGVGGYEQYF.

This clone was seen at least ten times. Other nucleotide sequences in the sample specify the same CDR3. The chain recombines TRBV4-1 with TRBJ1-2; a weak D match, TRBD1 (6 bases). Germline CDR1 reads MGHRA; CDR2 reads YSYEKL. The CDR3 has 14 residues. V dropped 4 bases and J dropped 2 bases, with 11 bases sitting between them. The CDR3 sequence: CASSPGQMNYGYTF. The CDR3, as DNA: TGCGCCAGCAGCCCCGGACAGATGAACTATGGCTACACCTTC.

V gene TRBV9 combines with J gene TRBJ2-1; TRBD2 agrees at 13 bases. The CDR3 consists of 15 residues. Germline V gives CDR1 SGDLS, CDR2 YYNGEE. The V segment lost 0 bases and the J segment 8 bases; nucleotides outside the gene matches: 2. CDR3 DNA: TGTGCCAGCAGCGTAGATACTAGCGGGGGGGATGAGCAGTTCTTC. Amino acids: CASSVDTSGGDEQFF.

The gene calls are TRBV5-1 and TRBJ1-1; D uncertain. CDR1 is SGHRS and CDR2 is YFSETQ in the germline V gene. V lost 4 bases, J lost 0 bases, and 16 bases lay in between. This CDR3 is built from 16 residues. CDR3 bases: TGCGCCAGCAGCCCGAGAGCGGAGGGCATGAACACTGAAGCTTTCTTT. It translates to CASSPRAEGMNTEAFF.

This clone was counted between two and nine times. The chain joins TRBV2 to TRBJ2-1; TRBD1 matches 10 bases. The germline CDR1 and CDR2 sequences are SNHLY and FYNNEI. The CDR3 totals 15 residues. J gave up 6 bases and V 1 base, and 3 bases lay outside the gene matches. CDR3 DNA: TGTGCCAGCAGTGAAGGACAGGGGGCGATCAATGAGCAGTTCTTC. Translation gives CASSEGQGAINEQFF.

The genes are TRBV28 and TRBJ2-7; 7 bases match TRBD2. Germline-derived CDR1 and CDR2 are MDHEN and SYDVKM. CDR3 length: 14 amino acids. V lost 4 bases and J lost 1; bases outside the gene matches: 4. The CDR3 coding sequence is TGTGCCAGCAGTTCCAGGGAGGGATCCTACGAGCAGTACTTC. It translates to CASSSREGSYEQYF.

J is TRBJ1-4 and V is TRBV4-1; no clear D. The CDR3 has 17 amino acids. CDR1 and CDR2 (germline): MGHRA, YSYEKL. The V and J ends lost 0 bases and 0 bases respectively, with 11 bases between them. The CDR3 DNA follows: TGCGCCAGCAGCCAAGATAGGGCAGCAGCAACTAATGAAAAACTGTTTTTT. It translates to CASSQDRAAATNEKLFF.

The V gene is TRBV18, the J gene TRBJ2-7, with 9 bases aligning to TRBD1. Germline CDR1 KGHSH, CDR2 LQKENI. The CDR3 has 15 amino acids. V was pared by 3 bases and J by 3 bases, with 6 bases of the junction left unmatched. The CDR3 reads CASSPAGTGSYEQYF. CDR3 nucleotides: TGTGCCAGCTCACCTGCGGGGACAGGGAGCTACGAGCAGTACTTC.

The V call is TRBV28, the J call TRBJ2-2; 7 bases agree with TRBD1. This CDR3 is 17 amino acids long. J lost 0 bases, V lost 2 bases, and 6 bases had no gene match. Germline V CDR1 and CDR2: MDHEN, SYDVKM. CDR3 sequence: CASSLPFDRANTGELFF. CDR3 sequence (DNA): TGTGCCAGCAGTTTACCCTTCGACAGGGCGAACACCGGGGAGCTGTTTTTT.

The CDR3 coding sequence is TGCGCCAGCAGCCCCGTGGACAGGGGGCCCGTTAATGAAAAACTGTTTTTT. Translating it yields CASSPVDRGPVNEKLFF. The chain couples TRBV5-1 to TRBJ1-4; 11 nucleotides match TRBD1. The CDR3 runs to 17 residues. Germline V gene lookup returns CDR1 SGHRS and CDR2 YFSETQ. The V segment lost 4 bases and the J segment 4 bases; nucleotides outside the gene matches: 9.

This chain uses TRBV27 with TRBJ2-5; TRBD1 matches at 12 bases. CDR3 length: 15 amino acids. Per the germline V gene, CDR1 is MNHEY and CDR2 is SMNVEV (reference sequence). J was trimmed by 5 bases and V by 4 bases; bases with no gene match: 5. The CDR3 bases are TGTGCCAGCAGTTCCGGGACAGGGGGCCGCGAGACCCAGTACTTC. It specifies CASSSGTGGRETQYF.

The rearrangement links TRBV15 to TRBJ2-2, with D uncertain. The CDR3 is 14 amino acids. Trimming stripped 2 bases from V and 5 bases from J, with 9 bases between. Germline values: CDR1 LNHNV, CDR2 YYDKDF (reference sequence). CDR3 protein: CATSRLVRTGELFF. The CDR3 DNA reads TGTGCCACCAGCAGACTAGTGAGAACCGGGGAGCTGTTTTTT.

The rearrangement joins TRBV19 to TRBJ2-1, with 8 bases matching TRBD1. The CDR3 is 17 amino acids. CDR1 and CDR2 from the germline V gene are LNHDA and SQIVND (reference sequence). The ends lost 5 bases at V and 2 bases at J; junction bases unmatched: 11. CDR3 sequence: CASSVIAGGAAYNEQFF. The DNA of the CDR3 is TGTGCCAGTAGTGTCATAGCAGGGGGCGCCGCCTACAATGAGCAGTTCTTC.

V gene TRBV6-5 combines with J gene TRBJ1-6; TRBD1 is a possible D gene (5 bases). The germline V gene encodes CDR1 MNHEY and CDR2 SVGAGI. V dropped 0 bases and J dropped 7 bases, with 10 bases sitting between them. The CDR3 is made up of 15 amino acids. CDR3 loop: CASSYSPGSNSPLHF. The CDR3 nucleotides read TGTGCCAGCAGTTACTCGCCAGGGTCGAATTCACCCCTCCACTTT.

This chain uses TRBV10-3 with TRBJ1-1, with a possible D match to TRBD1 (6 bases). Trimming took 4 bases from V and 6 from J, leaving 9 bases between them. This CDR3 has 12 amino acids. The germline CDR1 and CDR2 sequences are ENHRY and SYGVKD. The CDR3 protein is CAISVTGSEAFF. In DNA form, the CDR3 reads TGTGCCATCAGTGTGACAGGTTCTGAAGCTTTCTTT.

This rearrangement joins TRBV18 to TRBJ1-1; 10 positions match TRBD1. The germline V gene encodes CDR1 KGHSH and CDR2 LQKENI. Trimming took 5 bases from V and 4 from J; bases not matched to a gene: 4. The CDR3 has 14 residues. The CDR3, as DNA: TGTGCCAGCTCAGCAAGGACAGGGGGCACTGAAGCTTTCTTT. Its translation: CASSARTGGTEAFF.

The rearrangement joins TRBV11-3 to TRBJ2-1, with D perhaps TRBD2 (5 bases). Germline CDR1 and CDR2: SGHNT and YENEEA. This CDR3 comprises 12 residues. Trimming removed 5 bases from V and 10 bases from J, with 12 bases in between. The CDR3 sequence is CASSLDLTEQFF. The CDR3 DNA is TGTGCCAGCAGCCTGGACTTGACCGAGCAGTTCTTC. The full variable domain, its missing parts supplied by reference TRBV11-3 and TRBJ2-1, is EAGVVQSPRYKIIEKKQPVAFWCNPISGHNTLYWYLQNLGQGPELLIRYENEEAVDDSQLPKDRFSAERLKGVDSTLKIQPAELGDSAVYLCASSLDLTEQFFGPGTRLTVL.

This clone was seen a handful of times. The rearrangement joins TRBV9 to TRBJ2-1; tentatively, D is TRBD1 or TRBD2 (7 bases each). Deletions cut 3 bases from V and 5 bases from J, with 15 bases between. The CDR3 is 15 amino acids. Germline assignment: CDR1 SGDLS and CDR2 YYNGEE. The CDR3, as DNA: TGTGCCAGCAGCGAGGGGGCGGGAGCCCACAATGAGCAGTTCTTC. It specifies CASSEGAGAHNEQFF.